This T cell receptor (beta chain) was observed in a study of CD8+ T cells in alopecia areata. In the study overall: Among treated patients, oral tofacitinib was administered at 5 to 10 mg twice daily.

Patients with alopecia areata provided lesional scalp punch biopsies as well as peripheral blood. Sorting of CD4+ and CD8+ T cells was performed on PBMCs. Extraction of RNA preceded its reverse transcription into cDNA, which served as the sequencing template. Produced via immunoSEQ multiplex PCR; TCRdb's table is partial and in-frame only. The sample lists over 150,000 clones, 63% occurring once. V dropped 4 bases and J dropped 5 bases, with 13 bases sitting between them. CDR1 is SGHDT, CDR2 YYEEEE, per germline. The CDR3 length is 15 residues. The sample consisted of CD4+ T cells sorted from blood, taken at week 0. The TCR comes from a human donor with alopecia areata. This chain uses TRBV5-6 with TRBJ2-6; D is uncertain. CDR3 in amino acids: CASSPNSQRANVLTF. In nucleotides, the CDR3 is TGTGCCAGCAGCCCTAACAGTCAACGGGCCAACGTCCTGACTTTC.